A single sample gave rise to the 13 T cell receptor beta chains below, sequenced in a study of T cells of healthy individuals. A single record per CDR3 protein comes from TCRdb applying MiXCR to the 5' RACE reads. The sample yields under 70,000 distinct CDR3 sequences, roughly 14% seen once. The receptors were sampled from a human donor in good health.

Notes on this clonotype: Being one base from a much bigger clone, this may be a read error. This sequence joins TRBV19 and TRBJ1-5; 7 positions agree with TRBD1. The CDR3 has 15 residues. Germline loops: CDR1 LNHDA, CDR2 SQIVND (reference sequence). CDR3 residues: CTSKLGQISNQPQHF. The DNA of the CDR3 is TGTACCAGTAAACTGGGACAGATTAGCAATCAGCCCCAGCATTTT.

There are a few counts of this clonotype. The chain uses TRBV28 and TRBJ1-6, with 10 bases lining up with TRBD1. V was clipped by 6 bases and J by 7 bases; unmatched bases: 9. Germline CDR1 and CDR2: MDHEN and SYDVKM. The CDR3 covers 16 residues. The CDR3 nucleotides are TGTGCCAGCAGCCCAGGGGACAGGGGCGGAAATTCACCCCTCCACTTT. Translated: CASSPGDRGGNSPLHF.

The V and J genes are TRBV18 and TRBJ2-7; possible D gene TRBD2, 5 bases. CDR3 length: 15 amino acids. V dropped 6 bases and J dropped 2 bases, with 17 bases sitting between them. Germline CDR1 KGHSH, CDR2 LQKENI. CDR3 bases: TGTGCCAGCTCCGCTAGCTTGGGTGGGACCTACGAGCAGTACTTC. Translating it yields CASSASLGGTYEQYF.

The CDR3 region is CASSGVGLSTDTQYF. The DNA for the CDR3 is TGCGCCAGCAGCGGGGTAGGCCTTAGCACAGATACGCAGTATTTT. The chain carries TRBV5-1 and TRBJ2-3; no reliable D call. CDR1 and CDR2 from the germline V gene are SGHRS and YFSETQ. V was clipped by 4 bases and J by 0 bases, with 12 bases between them. The CDR3 sequence is 15 residues long.

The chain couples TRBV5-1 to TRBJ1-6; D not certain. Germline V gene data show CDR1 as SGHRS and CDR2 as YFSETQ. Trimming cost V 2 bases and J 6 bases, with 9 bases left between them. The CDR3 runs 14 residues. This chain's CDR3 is CASSFPAVNSPLHF. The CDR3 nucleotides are TGCGCCAGCAGCTTCCCGGCGGTTAATTCACCCCTCCACTTT.

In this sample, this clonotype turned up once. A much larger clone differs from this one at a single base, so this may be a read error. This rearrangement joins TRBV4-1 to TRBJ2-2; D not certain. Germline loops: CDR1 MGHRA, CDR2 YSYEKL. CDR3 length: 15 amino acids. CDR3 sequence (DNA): TGCGCCAGCAACCAAGACACGCCCGGTGGCGGGGAGCTGTTTTTT. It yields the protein CASNQDTPGGGELFF.

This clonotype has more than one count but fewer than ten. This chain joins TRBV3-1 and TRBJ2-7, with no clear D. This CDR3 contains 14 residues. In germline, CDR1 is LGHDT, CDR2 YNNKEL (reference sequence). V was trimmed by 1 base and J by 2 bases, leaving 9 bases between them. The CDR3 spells CASSQGTVPYEQYF. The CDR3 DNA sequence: TGTGCCAGCAGCCAAGGCACAGTTCCCTACGAGCAGTACTTC.

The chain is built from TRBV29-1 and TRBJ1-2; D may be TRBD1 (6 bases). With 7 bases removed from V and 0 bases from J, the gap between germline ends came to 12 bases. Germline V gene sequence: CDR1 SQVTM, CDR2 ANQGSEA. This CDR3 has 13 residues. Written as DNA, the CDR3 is TGCAGCGGTGGGGACATTTCTAACTATGGCTACACCTTC. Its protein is CSGGDISNYGYTF. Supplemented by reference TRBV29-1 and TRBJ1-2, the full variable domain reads SAVISQKPSRDICQRGTSLTIQCQVDSQVTMMFWYRQQPGQSLTLIATANQGSEATYESGFVIDKFPISRPNLTFSTLTVSNMSPEDSSIYLCSGGDISNYGYTFGSGTRLTVV.

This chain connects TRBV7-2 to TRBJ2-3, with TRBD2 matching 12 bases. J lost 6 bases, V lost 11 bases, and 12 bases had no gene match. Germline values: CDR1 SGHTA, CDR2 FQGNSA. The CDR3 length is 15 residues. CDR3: CALGLAGGLGDTQYF. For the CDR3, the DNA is TGTGCCCTCGGGCTAGCGGGAGGGCTAGGGGATACGCAGTATTTT.

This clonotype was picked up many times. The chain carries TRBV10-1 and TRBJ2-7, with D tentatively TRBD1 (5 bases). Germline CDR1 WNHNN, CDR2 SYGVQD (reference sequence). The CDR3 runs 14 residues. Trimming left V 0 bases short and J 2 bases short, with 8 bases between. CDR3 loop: CASSESIGAYEQYF. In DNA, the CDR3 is TGCGCCAGCAGTGAGTCGATAGGGGCCTACGAGCAGTACTTC.

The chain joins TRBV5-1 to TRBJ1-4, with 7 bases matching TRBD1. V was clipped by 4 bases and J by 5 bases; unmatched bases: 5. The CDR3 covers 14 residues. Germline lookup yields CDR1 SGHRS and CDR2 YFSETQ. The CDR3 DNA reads TGCGCCAGCAGCGCCGGGACAGCGAATGAAAAACTGTTTTTT. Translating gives CASSAGTANEKLFF.

This CDR3 reads CSAGNLGSTDTQYF. The CDR3 DNA is TGCAGTGCTGGGAATCTGGGGAGCACAGATACGCAGTATTTT. V is TRBV20-1 and J is TRBJ2-3; D not certain. The V end lost 5 bases, the J end lost 0 bases, and 12 bases lay between the germline ends. Germline V lookup: CDR1 DFQATT, CDR2 SNEGSKA (reference sequence). CDR3 length: 14 residues.

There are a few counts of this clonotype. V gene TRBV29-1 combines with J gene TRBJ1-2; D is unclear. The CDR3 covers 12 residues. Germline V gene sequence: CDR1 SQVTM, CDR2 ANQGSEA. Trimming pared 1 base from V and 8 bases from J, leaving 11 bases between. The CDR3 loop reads CSVEAGDQGYTF. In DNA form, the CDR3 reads TGCAGCGTTGAAGCTGGGGATCAGGGCTACACCTTC.